The subject of this entry is one T cell receptor beta chain. Its target antigen remains unknown. Base qualities are missing; no much larger clone stands one base away. The immunoSEQ Assay, a bias-controlled multiplex PCR, was used to amplify TCRbeta CDR3 regions from genomic DNA. In the source study's methods: Nucleated cell counts per sample were estimated from amplification of reference gene primers within the assay. Sequence reads were collapsed and filtered to measure the absolute abundance of every unique TCRbeta CDR3 rearrangement. For each sample, productive Simpson clonality was calculated as the square root of Simpson's diversity index over productive rearrangements. Imported from immuneACCESS, the table was reduced by TCRdb to in-frame sequences with V and J called. These copies leave out some clones; in studies compared against another copy, an unresolved V gene accounts for under half, and the cause of the remainder is not known. The V and J calls and clone size were taken over from that table, and D and trimming were inferred from the DNA. This sample comprises 180,000 or so clones, more than 75% of them detected only once. The ten top clones hold approximately 15% of the sample.

In the prospective study, participants were about 18 to 90 years old, resided in approximately 22 geographic areas of the United States, and were enrolled through a virtual design. In the prospective study, participants were assigned to cohorts based on the clinical history participants reported in a screening survey and a study questionnaire. Exposed participants had been in contact, within 2 weeks of entering the study, with a person who had a PCR-confirmed or clinician-diagnosed case of COVID-19. Each participant in the prospective study had whole blood, serum and a nasopharyngeal or oropharyngeal swab collected by mobile phlebotomists. Over an approximately 2-month period, participants in the prospective study had the option of providing additional blood draws and questionnaires. Before DNA extraction, blood samples from the prospective study were shipped at room temperature or frozen. This sample is part of a study of blood T cell repertoires in COVID-19 (dated by TCRdb to about 2020). Describing the broader study: The collaborator samples originated in the United States, Italy and Spain and spanned the acute and convalescent phases of COVID-19. The prospective study material was composed of cDNA or gDNA derived from T cells, B-cell-depleted T cells, or PBMCs. The dataset comprised deeply sampled blood TCRbeta repertoires from subjects exposed to, actively infected with, or recovered from COVID-19. The repertoires were made available in a free public database intended to serve as a resource for research on the immune response to SARS-CoV-2. Samples were obtained from the ongoing ImmuneRACE study (first 160 participants) and from about 1,300 subjects provided by 6 global collaborators. The sample metadata nearly always contained a de-identified subject ID, COVID-19 status, age in years and sex. Where HLA class I and class II types were available, the types were taken from metadata supplied by the sample provider, not from assay-based typing. Broad study findings and their caveats: Clinical and demographic metadata were provided uncurated, with the amount varying by source and participant.

This TCR was recovered from a man aged 55 to 70 who had been exposed to COVID-19. What was sequenced was PBMCs or T cells enriched from blood (not recorded which).

The CDR3 is CASSRPAGKDSEQYF. Here is the DNA: TGTGCCAGCAGCCGCCCCGCAGGGAAGGACAGCGAGCAGTACTTC. Recombination linked TRBV5-4 to TRBJ2-7; TRBD1 is perhaps the D gene, given 6 matching bases. Inclusive of the bounding cysteine and phenylalanine, the CDR3 is 15 residues long. The read is trimmed to its CDR3 DNA, 45 bases read in frame from base 1. CDR1 and CDR2 were assigned from the germline V gene (reference sequence) as SGHNT and YYREEE. A distance of 20 bases separates the germline ends of V and J, which lose 4 bases and 6 bases respectively. This CDR3, with the reference TRBV5-4 and TRBJ2-7 proteins standing in past its ends, gives the full variable domain ETGVTQSPTHLIKTRGQQVTLRCSSQSGHNTVSWYQQALGQGPQFIFQYYREEENGRGNFPPRFSGLQFPNYSSELNVNALELDDSALYLCASSRPAGKDSEQYFGPGTRLTVT.